This T cell receptor (beta chain) was retrieved from a study of blood T cell repertoires in COVID-19. The method was immunoSEQ multiplex PCR; TCRdb's version includes in-frame clones alone and lacks a portion of them. The sample carries about 280,000 clones, 85% recorded once. V lost 6 bases to trimming and J lost 5 bases, with 15 bases between them. This CDR3 comprises 14 residues. Germline V gene lookup returns CDR1 SGHRS and CDR2 YFSETQ. The chain joins TRBV5-1 to TRBJ2-1, with a tentative D call TRBD2 (6 bases). The receptor was derived from a woman aged 45-65 years who had recovered from COVID-19. Sequencing was carried out using PBMCs or T cells enriched from blood (not recorded which). The CDR3 bases are TGCGCCAGCAATCTGGCGGCGGGAAACAATGAGCAGTTCTTC. This codes for CASNLAAGNNEQFF.